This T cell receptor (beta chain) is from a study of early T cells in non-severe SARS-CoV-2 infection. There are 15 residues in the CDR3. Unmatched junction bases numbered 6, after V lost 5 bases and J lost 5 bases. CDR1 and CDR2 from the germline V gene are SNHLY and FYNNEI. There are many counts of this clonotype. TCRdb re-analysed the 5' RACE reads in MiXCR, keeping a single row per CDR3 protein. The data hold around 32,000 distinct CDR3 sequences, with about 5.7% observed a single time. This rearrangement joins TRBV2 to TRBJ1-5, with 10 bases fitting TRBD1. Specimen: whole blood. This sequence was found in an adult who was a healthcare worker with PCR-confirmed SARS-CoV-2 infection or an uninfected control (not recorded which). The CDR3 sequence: CASSQETGGDQPQHF. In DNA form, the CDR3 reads TGTGCCAGCAGTCAGGAGACAGGGGGCGATCAGCCCCAGCATTTT.